This TCR beta chain was recovered during a study of blood T cell repertoires in COVID-19. V was pared by 7 bases and J by 7 bases, with 9 bases of the junction left unmatched. This CDR3 comprises 14 residues. Germline CDR1 LGHDT, CDR2 YNNKEL (reference sequence). The table came from immunoSEQ multiplex PCR; TCRdb's copy has only in-frame clones and leaves some out. The table records about 340,000 clones, around four fifths of them present only once. The receptor's source is a man aged 25-45 years with active or convalescent COVID-19. Sequenced input: peripheral blood. The chain joins TRBV3-1 (or the pseudogene TRBV3-2) to TRBJ2-1; 8 bases match TRBD2. The CDR3 region has the DNA TGTGCCAGCACCAAACGGGAGGGAAGGAATGAGCAGTTCTTC. Encoded protein: CASTKREGRNEQFF.